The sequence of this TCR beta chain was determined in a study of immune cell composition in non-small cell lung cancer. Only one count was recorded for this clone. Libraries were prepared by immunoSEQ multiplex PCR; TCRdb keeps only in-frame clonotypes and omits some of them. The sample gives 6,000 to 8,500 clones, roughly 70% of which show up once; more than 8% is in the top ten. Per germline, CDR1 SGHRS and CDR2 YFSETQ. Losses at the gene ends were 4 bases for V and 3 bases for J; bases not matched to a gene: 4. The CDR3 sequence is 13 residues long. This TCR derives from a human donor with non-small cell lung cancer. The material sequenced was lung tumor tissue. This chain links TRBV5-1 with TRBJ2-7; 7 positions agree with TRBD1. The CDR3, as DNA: TGCGCCAGCAGCCCGAGACAGGGCTACGAGCAGTACTTC. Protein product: CASSPRQGYEQYF. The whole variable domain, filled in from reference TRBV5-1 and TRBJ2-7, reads KAGVTQTPRYLIKTRGQQVTLSCSPISGHRSVSWYQQTPGQGLQFLFEYFSETQRNKGNFPGRFSGRQFSNSRSEMNVSTLELGDSALYLCASSPRQGYEQYFGPGTRLTVT.